This T cell receptor beta chain was identified in a study of OX40 agonist ivuxolimab in advanced cancers. At the level of the study: With ivuxolimab, an agonistic anti-OX40 (CD134) antibody, patients were treated. Study results and limitations: Partial responders treated at 0.1-3.0 mg/kg exhibited clonal expansion among the lowest measured. Expanded peripheral T cells had an undetermined antigen specificity. Normalized expansion of T-cell clones was also low for some nonresponders.

Sequenced by immunoSEQ multiplex PCR; TCRdb stores in-frame clones only, minus some. The sample comprises roughly 59,000 clones, about 92% of which are singletons, and around 15% rests with the top ten. For this clone: Its antigen remains unidentified.

The V gene's germline CDR1 is SGHDT and CDR2 YYEEEE. V lost 2 bases, J lost 2 bases, and 8 bases lay in between. CDR3 length: 13 residues. This specimen consisted of CD4+ or CD8+ T cells sorted from blood, obtained in a trial of the OX40 agonist ivuxolimab. The receptor was derived from an adult with an advanced solid tumor such as melanoma, head and neck, liver or kidney cancer. This chain links TRBV5-6 with TRBJ2-7, with D tentatively TRBD2 (5 bases). The CDR3 DNA follows: TGTGCCAGCAGCTTCGGGGAAGCCTACGAGCAGTACTTC. Its protein product is CASSFGEAYEQYF.